Below are 21 T cell receptor beta chains sequenced from a single sample in a study of cytomegalovirus exposure and HLA in healthy donors. TCRdb's copy holds only in-frame clones and misses some; the assay was immunoSEQ multiplex PCR. The profile shows about 150,000 clones, approximately 91% of them singletons. The sequenced material came from PBMCs. Receptors were obtained from a woman aged 18-29 years in good health and CMV-seropositive.

CDR3 sequence: CASGTRTGGTVTGELFF. The CDR3 DNA follows: TGTGCCAGCGGGACCCGGACGGGGGGCACAGTAACCGGGGAGCTGTTTTTT. This sequence joins TRBV5-4 and TRBJ2-2; perhaps TRBD2 as D (7 bases). Trimming took 7 bases from V and 5 from J, leaving 24 bases between them. This CDR3 region has 17 residues. Germline V gene data show CDR1 as SGHNT and CDR2 as YYREEE (reference sequence).

The chain links TRBV29-1 to TRBJ2-7; 12 bases agree with TRBD2. The V gene's germline CDR1 is SQVTM and CDR2 ANQGSEA. The CDR3 spans 15 residues. Trimming cost V 7 bases and J 4 bases; bases outside gene matches: 11. The CDR3 spells CSDNVPSGRGYEQYF. The CDR3 DNA reads TGCAGCGACAACGTTCCTAGCGGGAGGGGTTACGAGCAGTACTTC.

The chain is built from TRBV6-6 and TRBJ1-5; D might be TRBD1 (6 bases). In germline, CDR1 is MNHNY, CDR2 SVGAGI (reference sequence). Between the trimmed V and J ends, which lost 7 bases and 4 bases, there was a span of 14 bases. The CDR3 sequence is 14 residues long. DNA for the CDR3: TGTGCCAGCAAGAACAGGGCAAATAATCAGCCCCAGCATTTT. Translation: CASKNRANNQPQHF.

Only a few counts were recorded for this clone. The rearrangement joins TRBV10-3 to TRBJ2-6; 9 bases are a match to TRBD1. Per germline, CDR1 ENHRY and CDR2 SYGVKD. CDR3 length: 12 amino acids. V shed 10 bases and J 16 bases; nucleotides not matched to a gene: 11. CDR3 region: CATRDRDSSLTF. As DNA, the CDR3 is TGTGCCACTCGGGACAGGGACAGCTCGCTGACTTTC.

This clone was seen a few times. J is TRBJ1-2 and V is TRBV28, with 9 positions matching TRBD1. The CDR3 length is 13 residues. Germline V gives CDR1 MDHEN, CDR2 SYDVKM. The junction had 7 bases not matched to a gene; V was cut back by 10 bases and J by 4 bases. The chain's CDR3 is CATEQGAIYGYTF. For the CDR3, the DNA is TGTGCCACGGAACAGGGGGCCATCTATGGCTACACCTTC.

This clone was found once. V and J are TRBV5-1 and TRBJ2-3, with 8 nucleotides matching TRBD2. The V and J ends lost 0 bases and 0 bases, in that order; junction bases with no gene match: 6. This CDR3 comprises 17 residues. Germline assignment: CDR1 SGHRS and CDR2 YFSETQ. The CDR3 nucleotides read TGCGCCAGCAGCTTGGGGATTTTAGCGGGAAGCACAGATACGCAGTATTTT. This encodes CASSLGILAGSTDTQYF.

V and J are TRBV18 and TRBJ2-3; the match to TRBD1 covers 10 bases. The CDR3 has 15 residues. The germline V gene encodes CDR1 KGHSH and CDR2 LQKENI. J was trimmed by 6 bases and V by 3 bases; bases with no gene match: 6. The CDR3 here is CASSPRDRGRDTQYF. In DNA, the CDR3 is TGTGCCAGCTCACCCCGGGACAGGGGAAGGGATACGCAGTATTTT.

This chain connects TRBV6-5 to TRBJ1-4; 8 bases agree with TRBD1. Looked up from germline, CDR1 is MNHEY and CDR2 is SVGAGI. The CDR3 sequence is 13 residues long. J lost 6 bases, V lost 7 bases, and 4 bases had no gene match. The CDR3 region is CASTDREDEKLFF. DNA for the CDR3: TGTGCCAGCACGGACAGGGAGGATGAAAAACTGTTTTTT.

This chain joins TRBV7-2 and TRBJ1-5; tentative D call: TRBD1 (5 bases). The V end lost 3 bases, the J end lost 6 bases, and 15 bases lay between the germline ends. This CDR3 has 15 residues. CDR1 and CDR2 (germline): SGHTA, FQGNSA. The CDR3 region has the DNA TGTGCCAGCAGCTTCAATGCAGGGAGGGGTCAGCCCCAGCATTTT. Residues: CASSFNAGRGQPQHF.

This chain uses TRBV2 with TRBJ2-3; the D is unclear. This CDR3 contains 13 residues. Deletions cut 5 bases from V and 2 bases from J, with 8 bases between. The germline V gene encodes CDR1 SNHLY and CDR2 FYNNEI. This chain's CDR3 is CASSSYSTDTQYF. The CDR3 DNA is TGTGCCAGCAGTTCCTACTCCACAGATACGCAGTATTTT.

The chain couples TRBV2 to TRBJ2-4; D unresolved. Trimming cost V 5 bases and J 0 bases, with 11 bases left between them. Per the germline V gene, CDR1 is SNHLY and CDR2 is FYNNEI. This CDR3 has 15 amino acids. Here the CDR3 reads CASSLPGLAKNIQYF. The DNA of the CDR3 is TGTGCCAGCAGTTTGCCGGGTCTAGCCAAAAACATTCAGTACTTC.

The rearrangement uses TRBV5-6 and TRBJ2-6; D not certain. Trimming stripped 2 bases from V and 0 bases from J, with 6 bases between. Per germline, CDR1 SGHDT and CDR2 YYEEEE. This CDR3 is 15 amino acids long. The CDR3 nucleotides read TGTGCCAGCAGCTTTGGTAGCTCTGGGGCCAACGTCCTGACTTTC. Protein product: CASSFGSSGANVLTF.

J is TRBJ1-1 and V is TRBV6-5; D call uncertain. Trimming cost V 6 bases and J 6 bases, with 14 bases left between them. The CDR3 runs to 13 residues. From germline, CDR1 is MNHEY and CDR2 SVGAGI. The CDR3 protein is CASSSTPYAEAFF. The CDR3 DNA sequence: TGTGCCAGCAGCTCCACACCTTATGCTGAAGCTTTCTTT.

V is TRBV5-6 and J is TRBJ1-2; perhaps TRBD1 as D (5 bases). Germline values: CDR1 SGHDT, CDR2 YYEEEE. The CDR3 loop spans 15 amino acids. V lost 7 bases, J lost 6 bases, and 22 bases lay in between. CDR3 sequence: CASSWSRMLGDGYTF. Here the CDR3 DNA reads TGTGCCAGCTCCTGGAGCAGGATGCTAGGGGATGGCTACACCTTC.

The rearrangement joins TRBV1 to TRBJ1-2. TRBV1 is recorded as a pseudogene. The CDR3 has 16 amino acids. DNA for the CDR3: TGCACCAGCAGCCAAGAAACGGTCAAAACTAACTATGGCTACACCTTC. This translates into CTSSQETVKTNYGYTF.

To note about this clone: A read error is likely, as this CDR3 ends without the conserved phenylalanine or tryptophan. The limits of the CDR3 on the DNA are not certain, so only TCRdb's listed CDR3 is given. V gene TRBV5-1 combines with J gene TRBJ2-3; whether TRBD2, the table's D call, matches the DNA was not checked. The germline gives CDR1 SGHRS, CDR2 YFSETQ. The CDR3 has 11 amino acids, counting both end residues. The CDR3 sequence is CASSLERQRKE.

The V gene is TRBV11-3, the J gene TRBJ2-7; 10 bases are shared with TRBD1. The V segment lost 3 bases and the J segment 3 bases; nucleotides outside the gene matches: 2. The germline CDR1 and CDR2 sequences are SGHNT and YENEEA. The CDR3 contains 14 residues. The CDR3: CASSLRTGGYEQYF. The CDR3 region has the DNA TGTGCCAGCAGCTTGAGGACAGGGGGCTACGAGCAGTACTTC.

As concerns this clone: One junction end disagrees with the germline gene, perhaps due to a read error. The V call is TRBV10-3, the J call TRBJ2-6; D is perhaps TRBD1 (6 bases). From germline, CDR1 is ENHRY and CDR2 SYGVKD. This CDR3 comprises 15 residues. CDR3 residues: CGISNRDAGANVLTF. The CDR3 coding sequence is TGTGGCATCAGTAACAGGGACGCCGGGGCCAACGTCCTGACTTTC.

The chain recombines TRBV9 with TRBJ1-4, with TRBD1 as a possible D gene (5 bases). This CDR3 is built from 14 residues. V lost 3 bases and J lost 7, with 13 bases in between. Germline CDR1 reads SGDLS; CDR2 reads YYNGEE. The CDR3 region is CASSGIRGGEKLFF. CDR3 coding DNA: TGTGCCAGCAGCGGAATAAGGGGCGGTGAAAAACTGTTTTTT.

This clone was detected once. The V call is TRBV6-5, the J call TRBJ2-7; 7 nucleotides align to TRBD2. The germline CDR1 and CDR2 sequences are MNHEY and SVGAGI. This CDR3 has 16 residues. V shed 2 bases, J shed 3 bases, and the junction held 10 bases outside the gene matches. In nucleotides, the CDR3 is TGTGCCAGCAGTTACGCCCTGGGGGGGAAAGTCTACGAGCAGTACTTC. Protein: CASSYALGGKVYEQYF.

This clone has just a few counts. CDR3 DNA: TGCGCCACCCAGACTAGCGGCACAGCCAAAAACATTCAGTACTTC. Protein: CATQTSGTAKNIQYF. The chain recombines TRBV10-1 with TRBJ2-4; 9 bases agree with TRBD2. Germline-derived CDR1 and CDR2 are WNHNN and SYGVQD (reference sequence). The CDR3 is 15 amino acids. The V gene end was trimmed by 10 bases and the J gene end by 0 bases; junction bases not matched to a gene: 7.